One sample yielded the 11 T cell receptor beta chains listed below, sequenced in a study of T-cell reconstitution after alpha-beta-depleted transplantation in children. Unique molecular identifiers were incorporated when the TCRbeta library was constructed. A single record per CDR3 protein comes from TCRdb applying MiXCR to the PCR reads. Of just under 550,000 distinct CDR3 sequences listed, about a sixth are singletons. Sequences were derived from PBMCs from the stem cell graft donor, sampled from the stem cell graft. Source of these receptors: a human donor who donated a stem cell graft to a child with acute lymphoblastic leukemia.

This sequence joins TRBV15 and TRBJ2-1, with D possibly being TRBD1 (5 bases). The CDR3 length is 14 residues. Trimming pared 0 bases from V and 8 bases from J, leaving 11 bases between. CDR1 LNHNV and CDR2 YYDKDF come from the germline V gene (reference sequence). CDR3 protein: CATSRERVGDEQFF. CDR3 in DNA: TGTGCCACCAGCAGAGAAAGGGTAGGGGATGAGCAGTTCTTC.

This clonotype was recorded a few times. The chain couples TRBV12-3 or TRBV12-4 to TRBJ2-7, with D unclear. The ends were cut back, 3 bases at V and 3 bases at J, with 6 bases in the middle. This CDR3 is built from 12 residues. The CDR3 nucleotides are TGTGCCAGCAGTTTCGGGTTCTACGAGCAGTACTTC. This gives the protein CASSFGFYEQYF.

This rearrangement joins TRBV6-1 to TRBJ1-2, with no clear D. The ends were cut back, 2 bases at V and 3 bases at J, with 13 bases in the middle. The CDR3 extends over 15 amino acids. The germline CDR1 and CDR2 sequences are MNHNS and SASEGT. CDR3 in amino acids: CASSESGRAYYGYTF. For the CDR3, the DNA is TGTGCCAGCAGTGAATCGGGGAGGGCCTACTATGGCTACACCTTC.

This clonotype has at least ten counts. V and J are TRBV5-8 and TRBJ2-7; D not resolved. The CDR3 contains 15 residues. CDR1 is SGHTS and CDR2 is YDEGEE in the germline V gene. V was clipped by 0 bases and J by 3 bases, with 13 bases between them. The CDR3, as DNA: TGTGCCAGCAGCTTGGGGACCAACCCCTACTACGAGCAGTACTTC. This sequence encodes CASSLGTNPYYEQYF.

V and J are TRBV6-5 and TRBJ2-5; possible D gene TRBD1, 6 bases. The CDR3 length is 15 residues. The ends were cut back, 2 bases at V and 5 bases at J, with 15 bases in the middle. CDR1 is MNHEY and CDR2 is SVGAGI in the germline V gene. CDR3 in amino acids: CASSYDRAGEETQYF. CDR3 DNA sequence: TGTGCCAGCAGTTACGACCGGGCAGGGGAGGAGACCCAGTACTTC.

The CDR3 sequence: CASSTRQATNEKLFF. The CDR3 DNA sequence: TGTGCCAGCAGCACCCGACAGGCAACTAATGAAAAACTGTTTTTT. The chain carries TRBV7-9 and TRBJ1-4; D perhaps matches TRBD1 (6 bases). Trimming removed 5 bases at V and 0 bases at J, with 10 bases between. Germline V CDR1 and CDR2: SEHNR, FQNEAQ (reference sequence). CDR3 length equals 15 residues.

This chain uses TRBV20-1 with TRBJ2-3; 8 bases match TRBD1. Germline V lookup: CDR1 DFQATT, CDR2 SNEGSKA (reference sequence). The J segment lost 2 bases and the V segment lost 5 bases, leaving 9 bases of the junction unmatched. CDR3 length: 15 residues. In DNA form, the CDR3 reads TGCAGTGCTTACAGGGGGACCTTGCCCACAGATACGCAGTATTTT. Translation gives CSAYRGTLPTDTQYF.

The chain uses TRBV5-1 and TRBJ2-7, with 13 nucleotides matching TRBD2. The V gene's germline CDR1 is SGHRS and CDR2 YFSETQ. V lost 4 bases, J lost 3 bases, and 10 bases stayed unmatched. This CDR3 is 17 amino acids long. CDR3 coding DNA: TGCGCCAGCAGCACCGGACTAGCGGGAGTGAGGAGCTACGAGCAGTACTTC. It codes for CASSTGLAGVRSYEQYF.

This chain joins TRBV12-3 or TRBV12-4 and TRBJ2-2; TRBD1 matches at 7 bases. The CDR3 length is 14 residues. V was pared by 7 bases and J by 3 bases, with 5 bases of the junction left unmatched. CDR3 DNA sequence: TGTGCCAGCACCTGGGACAGTGACACCGGGGAGCTGTTTTTT. This sequence encodes CASTWDSDTGELFF.

This clonotype was counted between two and nine times. The chain has TRBV20-1 and TRBJ1-1; maybe TRBD1 (5 bases). This CDR3 is built from 14 residues. The V gene's germline CDR1 is DFQATT and CDR2 SNEGSKA (reference sequence). Trimming shortened V by 0 bases and J by 5 bases, and 13 bases separated the two germline ends. The CDR3 sequence: CSARDHGGTTEAFF. The CDR3 DNA is TGCAGTGCTAGAGATCACGGGGGAACGACTGAAGCTTTCTTT.

The chain links TRBV20-1 to TRBJ1-3, with no clear D. Per the germline V gene, CDR1 is DFQATT and CDR2 is SNEGSKA (reference sequence). The CDR3 loop spans 15 amino acids. V dropped 5 bases and J dropped 0 bases, with 14 bases sitting between them. CDR3 DNA sequence: TGCAGTGCTGCATGGGATGCCGGCTCTGGAAACACCATATATTTT. As protein: CSAAWDAGSGNTIYF.